The rows below give T cell receptor beta chains drawn from one sample of a study of blood T cells in healthy people across ages. Each CDR3 protein gets one entry after TCRdb re-called the 5' RACE reads with MiXCR. This sample has roughly 1 million distinct CDR3 sequences; roughly a quarter occur once, and the top ten carry around 0.7%. The same specimen was also included in a second study, on T cells of mothers and their children.

The sequenced sample consisted of blood. Source of these receptors: a girl aged 2-10 years in good health. CDR3s include the opening cysteine and the closing phenylalanine or tryptophan. The D gene is left open where the match is weak. A row's size may be missing; if present it is once, few, many or a size class.

NA,TRBJ1-6,NA,TRBV12-3/TRBV12-4,TGTGCCAGCAGCCCTGAATGGACACCCCTCCACTTT,CASSPEWTPLHF
NA,TRBJ1-2,few,TRBV11-1,TGTGCCAGCAGCCCTCCTATCGGCCAGGGTCCAACCTTC,CASSPPIGQGPTF
TRBD1,TRBJ1-2,few,TRBV6-5,TGTGCCAGCAGATACGACAGGGGCTACTATGGCTACACCTTC,CASRYDRGYYGYTF
NA,TRBJ1-2,few,TRBV2,TGTGCCAGCAGTGTCAGACAGGACGGCTATGGCTACACCTTC,CASSVRQDGYGYTF
NA,TRBJ2-7,NA,TRBV7-2,TGTGCCAGCAGCTTTAGCAGTTACTACGAGCAGTACTTC,CASSFSSYYEQYF
NA,TRBJ1-2,few,TRBV20-1,TGCAGTGCCGTGGGGGGGAGTTCCTATGGCTACACCTTC,CSAVGGSSYGYTF
NA,TRBJ2-1,few,TRBV29-1,TGCAGCTTATGTAACGGTACCTCCAACAATGAGCAGTTCTTC,CSLCNGTSNNEQFF
TRBD2,TRBJ2-7,few,TRBV4-1,TGCGCCAGCAGCCCCCTAGCGGGGGGGGTCTACGAGCAGTACTTC,CASSPLAGGVYEQYF
NA,TRBJ2-7,few,TRBV4-1,TGCGCCAGCAGCCAAGGGGCAGGGACGGGCGAGCAGTACTTC,CASSQGAGTGEQYF
NA,TRBJ1-4,NA,TRBV12-3/TRBV12-4,TGTGCCAGCAGCCATCGGGGTGAAAAACTGTTTTTT,CASSHRGEKLFF
NA,TRBJ2-5,few,TRBV28,TGTGCCAGCAGATTCGAGGGGGGGGGCCAAGAGACCCAGTACTTC,CASRFEGGGQETQYF
NA,TRBJ1-2,NA,TRBV2,TGTGCCAGCGGTCAGGATCGTGGGGGCTACACCTTC,CASGQDRGGYTF
NA,TRBJ1-4,once,TRBV29-1,TGCAGCGTTGAGGGAAGTGGGGCTAATGAAAAACTGTTTTTT,CSVEGSGANEKLFF
NA,TRBJ1-1,NA,TRBV3-1,TGTGCCAGCAGCCACAGGCGGAACTCTGAAGCTTTCTTT,CASSHRRNSEAFF
NA,TRBJ1-1,NA,TRBV6-6,TGTGCCAGCAGACTCCGGGACCCTGGACGCGCTTTCTTT,CASRLRDPGRAFF
TRBD1,TRBJ2-2,NA,TRBV12-3/TRBV12-4,TGTGCCAGCAGTCCGCTTGACAGGGGTGACACCGGGGAGCTGTTTTTT,CASSPLDRGDTGELFF
NA,TRBJ2-2,NA,TRBV25-1,TGTGCCAGCAAGGGATTAGGGGACACCGGGGAGCTGTTTTTT,CASKGLGDTGELFF
TRBD1,TRBJ2-7,NA,TRBV2,TGTACCAGCAGGGGGCCGGGGGAGCAGTACTTC,CTSRGPGEQYF
NA,TRBJ1-4,few,TRBV7-6,TGTGCCAGCAGCTTACCGGAGAAAGGAAAACTGTTTTTT,CASSLPEKGKLFF
NA,TRBJ2-7,few,TRBV28,TGTGCCAGCAGCCTAAACCCCCCGGGACTCTACTACGAGCAGTACTTC,CASSLNPPGLYYEQYF
TRBD2,TRBJ2-1,NA,TRBV20-1,TGCAGTGCCGATGCCTGGGGCGGGAGCTCCTACAATGAGCAGTTCTTC,CSADAWGGSSYNEQFF
NA,TRBJ2-4,few,TRBV19,TGTGCCAGTAGCCGTAACCCCAAAAACATTCAGTACTTC,CASSRNPKNIQYF
TRBD1,TRBJ2-7,NA,TRBV19,TGTGCCAGTAGGGAACAGGGGAGCGACGAGCAGTACTTC,CASREQGSDEQYF
NA,TRBJ2-3,NA,TRBV6-5,TGTGCCAGCAGTTCCCACCGGGCAACAGATTCAGATACGCAGTATTTT,CASSSHRATDSDTQYF
TRBD1,TRBJ1-5,NA,TRBV6-1,TGTGCCACGGATACAGGGGTTGGTAGCAATCAGCCCCAGCATTTT,CATDTGVGSNQPQHF
TRBD1,TRBJ1-1,NA,TRBV25-1,TGTGCCAGCAGGCCCGGACAGGAGGAGGCTTTCTTT,CASRPGQEEAFF
NA,TRBJ2-1,NA,TRBV6-5,TGTGCCAGCAGTTACTCATTGGCGGGACTGGATACCAATGAGCAGTTCTTC,CASSYSLAGLDTNEQFF
NA,TRBJ2-3,NA,TRBV6-1,TGTGCCAGCAGCCAAGGACGATTAGGGACAGATACGCAGTATTTT,CASSQGRLGTDTQYF
TRBD1,TRBJ1-3,NA,TRBV5-5,TGTGCCAGCAGCCGCATCGTGAACAGGGGGTATGGAAACACCATATATTTT,CASSRIVNRGYGNTIYF
NA,TRBJ1-2,few,TRBV6-1,TGTGCCAGCAGTGAAACAGATTTTTACGGCTACACCTTC,CASSETDFYGYTF
NA,TRBJ2-7,few,TRBV29-1,TGCAGCGTTGTAGGTTTGAGGGACCCCTCCTACGAGCAGTACTTC,CSVVGLRDPSYEQYF
TRBD1,TRBJ1-1,few,TRBV29-1,TGCAGCGTTGTTCGGGACAGCTACACTGAAGCTTTCTTT,CSVVRDSYTEAFF
NA,TRBJ2-7,NA,TRBV7-2,TGTGCCAGCAGCTCCGGGGGGCCCACCCCCTACGAGCAGTACTTC,CASSSGGPTPYEQYF
NA,TRBJ1-2,NA,TRBV5-1,TGCGCCAGCAGCCCACGGGGGGGGGCTAGCTATGGCTACACCTTC,CASSPRGGASYGYTF
TRBD2,TRBJ2-2,NA,TRBV3-1,TGTGCCAGCAACCAAGCCAGCGGGAGGAACACCGGGGAGCTGTTTTTT,CASNQASGRNTGELFF
TRBD1,TRBJ1-6,few,TRBV5-1,TGCGCCAGCAGCTATGGACAGGGTGGGTCACCCCTCCACTTT,CASSYGQGGSPLHF
TRBD1,TRBJ1-2,few,TRBV27,TGTGCCAGCAGCTTCGACAGGGAGCATGGCTACACCTTC,CASSFDREHGYTF
TRBD2,TRBJ2-1,NA,TRBV5-1,TGCGCCAGCAGCTGGACTAGCGGGGCTGTGGTTGAGCAGTTCTTC,CASSWTSGAVVEQFF
NA,TRBJ2-3,NA,TRBV29-1,TGCAGCTCATCTTGGGGGGGCCAGGCAGATACGCAGTATTTT,CSSSWGGQADTQYF
TRBD1,TRBJ2-7,NA,TRBV18,TGTGCCAGCTCACCAAAAGACAGGGCGTCACCCTACGAGCAGTACTTC,CASSPKDRASPYEQYF
TRBD1,TRBJ1-4,many,TRBV4-3,TGCGCCAGCAGCCAAGACGGGACAGGGGCTGAAAAACTGTTTTTT,CASSQDGTGAEKLFF
NA,TRBJ1-5,few,TRBV7-9,TGTGCCAGCAGCGGACTCATGTGGCCCCAGCATTTT,CASSGLMWPQHF
TRBD2,TRBJ2-1,few,TRBV6-5,TGTGCCAGCAGTTACTCGGCGCGGGGGACGAGGAATGAGCAGTTCTTC,CASSYSARGTRNEQFF
TRBD2,TRBJ2-1,few,TRBV19,TGTGCCAGTACCCAAAGGAGCGGGAGGATTCCGAGAAATGAGCAGTTCTTC,CASTQRSGRIPRNEQFF
TRBD1,TRBJ1-5,NA,TRBV4-1,TGCGCCAGCAGCCAAGTCCTCCTTGCAGGGGGCGGGAATCAGCCCCAGCATTTT,CASSQVLLAGGGNQPQHF
NA,TRBJ2-1,few,TRBV24-1,TGTGCCACCAGGGGGGAGGATCTACCGCCCTACAATGAGCAGTTCTTC,CATRGEDLPPYNEQFF
TRBD1,TRBJ1-2,few,TRBV5-1,TGCGCCAGCAGCTCGACAGGGAGCGGAGACTATGGCTACACCTTC,CASSSTGSGDYGYTF
TRBD1,TRBJ2-5,NA,TRBV28,TGTGCCAGCAGCCCCTGGGGACAGCAAGAGACCCAGTACTTC,CASSPWGQQETQYF
TRBD1,TRBJ2-5,NA,TRBV19,TGTGCCAGTAGTACTACCGGGACAGCAAAAGAGACCCAGTACTTC,CASSTTGTAKETQYF
NA,TRBJ1-5,NA,TRBV9,TGTGCCAGCAGCCCGTGGGACAGCAATCAGCCCCAGCATTTT,CASSPWDSNQPQHF
NA,TRBJ2-5,few,TRBV5-8,TGTGCCAGCAGCCGGGGGACAGTTGGGTACTTC,CASSRGTVGYF
TRBD2,TRBJ2-1,NA,TRBV11-2,TGTGCCAGCAGCTCGCCCGGGTGGACTAGCGGCAATGAGCAGTTCTTC,CASSSPGWTSGNEQFF